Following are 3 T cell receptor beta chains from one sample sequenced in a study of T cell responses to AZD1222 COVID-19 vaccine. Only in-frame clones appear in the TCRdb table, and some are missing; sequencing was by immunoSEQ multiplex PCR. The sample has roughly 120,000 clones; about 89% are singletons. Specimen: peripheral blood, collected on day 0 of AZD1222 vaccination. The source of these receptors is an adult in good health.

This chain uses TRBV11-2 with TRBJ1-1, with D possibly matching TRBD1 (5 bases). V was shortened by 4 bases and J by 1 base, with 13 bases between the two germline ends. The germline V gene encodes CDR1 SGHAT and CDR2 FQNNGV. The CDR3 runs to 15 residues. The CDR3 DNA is TGTGCCAGCAGCTACGGGGGACGGCGGAACACTGAAGCTTTCTTT. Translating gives CASSYGGRRNTEAFF. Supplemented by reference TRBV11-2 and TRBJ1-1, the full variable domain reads EAGVAQSPRYKIIEKRQSVAFWCNPISGHATLYWYQQILGQGPKLLIQFQNNGVVDDSQLPKDRFSAERLKGVDSTLKIQPAKLEDSAVYLCASSYGGRRNTEAFFGQGTRLTVV.

The CDR3 DNA sequence: TGCGCCAGCCGGGACCAGAACAATGAGCAGTTCTTC. The encoded protein is CASRDQNNEQFF. The rearrangement links TRBV5-1 to TRBJ2-1; D assignment may be TRBD1 or TRBD2 (5 bases each). V dropped 7 bases and J dropped 5 bases, with 10 bases sitting between them. CDR3 length: 12 residues. Germline values: CDR1 SGHRS, CDR2 YFSETQ.

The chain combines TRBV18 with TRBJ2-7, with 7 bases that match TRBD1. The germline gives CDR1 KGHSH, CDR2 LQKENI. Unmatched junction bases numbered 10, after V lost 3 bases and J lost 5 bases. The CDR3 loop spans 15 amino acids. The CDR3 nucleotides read TGTGCCAGCTCACCGAGGACAGGAGGTTTAGACGAGCAGTACTTC. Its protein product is CASSPRTGGLDEQYF.